A selection of T cell receptor beta chains follows, all from one sample in a study of blood T cell repertoires in COVID-19. Some clones are missing from TCRdb's copy, which holds only in-frame ones; the method was immunoSEQ multiplex PCR. The table lists roughly 86,000 clones, 80% of them singletons, with roughly 8.6% in the top ten. What was sequenced was peripheral blood. The receptors derive from a man aged 50 or older who had recovered from COVID-19. CDR3s leave out the opening cysteine and the closing phenylalanine or tryptophan. Each record gives: V gene, clone size, CDR3 protein. Some rows have no size entry. The others give once, few or many, or a class for an expanded clone.

>TRBV9|.
ASSVMTGANTEAF
>TRBV20-1|.
SASMAGGLADTQY
>TRBV13|.
ASSRQDTNEKLF
>TRBV7-2|.
ASRDPGQGNAGELF
>TRBV2|.
ASRRYRDSNQPQH
>TRBV5-4|many
ASSQMDIREKLF
>TRBV7-3|.
ASSLVGTGGEAF
>TRBV2|.
ASSERTSARETQY
>TRBV7-8|.
ASSLEGSGDTGELF
>TRBV12-3/TRBV12-4|.
ASSQTGTDTQY
>TRBV19|.
ASSGIERGNQPQH
>TRBV5-4|few
ASSLDPAARAYEQF
>TRBV5-4|.
ASSFQGAGANVLT
>TRBV18|.
ASSPSTGGRDQPQH
>TRBV29-1|.
SVEDRNYGYT
>TRBV9|.
ASSVGRGFDYGYT
>TRBV15|.
ATRAGGTSEKLF
>TRBV30|.
AWSRSGTSVYNEQF
>TRBV27|.
ASSQGSNTEAF
>TRBV12-3/TRBV12-4|few
ASSLLGELF
>TRBV7-2|.
ASSPLGVLATNEKLF
>TRBV4-3|.
ASSQDMTGIFSSNQPQH